This TCR beta chain was retrieved from a study of blood T cell repertoires in COVID-19. Study background: Samples of COVID-19 (acute and convalescent) were obtained from the United States, Italy and Spain. The analysed material was cDNA or gDNA that came from T cells, B-cell-depleted T cells, or PBMCs.

Methods used by the authors: Amplification of reference gene primers provided the estimated nucleated cell counts. Profiled with immunoSEQ multiplex PCR; TCRdb holds only in-frame clones, not every one. The V and J calls and clone size come from that table; D and trimming were worked out from the DNA. Here the sample spans some 320,000 clones, around 89% being singletons. This CDR3 is 16 amino acids long. With 4 bases clipped from V and 3 bases from J, the junction kept 9 bases outside the gene matches. From germline, CDR1 is SGHKS and CDR2 YYEKEE (reference sequence). This chain joins TRBV5-5 and TRBJ2-3; 9 bases match TRBD2. Sequenced sample: peripheral blood. The receptor comes from a woman younger than 45 who had recovered from COVID-19. CDR3 residues: CASSISSGAFTDTQYF. DNA of the CDR3: TGTGCCAGCAGCATTTCTAGCGGGGCTTTTACAGATACGCAGTATTTT.